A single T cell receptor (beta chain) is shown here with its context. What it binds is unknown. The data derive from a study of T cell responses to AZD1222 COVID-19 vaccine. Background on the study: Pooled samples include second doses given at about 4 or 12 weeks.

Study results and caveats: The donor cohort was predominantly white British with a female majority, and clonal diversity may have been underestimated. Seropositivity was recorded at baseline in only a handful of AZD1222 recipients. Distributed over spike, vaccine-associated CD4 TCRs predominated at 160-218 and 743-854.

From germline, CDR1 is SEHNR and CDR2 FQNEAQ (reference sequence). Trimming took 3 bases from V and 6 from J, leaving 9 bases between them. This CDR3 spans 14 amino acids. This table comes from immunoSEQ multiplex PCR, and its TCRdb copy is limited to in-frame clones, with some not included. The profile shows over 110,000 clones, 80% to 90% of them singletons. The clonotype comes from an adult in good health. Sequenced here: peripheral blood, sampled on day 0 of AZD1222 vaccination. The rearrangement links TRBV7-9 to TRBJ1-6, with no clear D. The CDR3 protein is CASSLNAVNSPLHF. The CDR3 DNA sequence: TGTGCCAGCAGCTTGAACGCTGTTAATTCACCCCTCCACTTT.